These 24 T cell receptor beta chains originate from one sample sequenced in a study of T-cell memory formation after mild COVID-19 (dated by TCRdb to the early 2020s). The library was generated by 5' RACE. Sequencer: Illumina NovaSeq 6000. In-frame beta chains were kept once TCRdb had trimmed the public reads at Q25 with fastp and called clones with MiXCR. Rows with one shared CDR3 protein collapse into an entry with the most common genes and DNA. This sample gives about 90,000 distinct CDR3 sequences in total; roughly 16% of them show up just once. The ten most abundant clones make up around two fifths of the sample. The sequenced sample consisted of PBMCs or a T cell subset sorted from them (not recorded which). Receptor source: a man younger than 30 who had mild COVID-19 (a few samples of this study predate the infection). The sample titles of this study are shuffled in the database, so cell type and time point are left out; the donor was told from shared clones.

This clonotype has only a few counts. The chain employs TRBV4-2 and TRBJ2-1, with 8 nucleotides matching TRBD2. Germline-derived CDR1 and CDR2 are LGHNA and YNFKEQ. The CDR3 length is 17 residues. Losses at the gene ends were 0 bases for V and 4 bases for J; bases not matched to a gene: 8. CDR3 in amino acids: CASSQDMIGGGYNEQFF. CDR3 in DNA: TGTGCCAGCAGCCAAGACATGATTGGCGGGGGGTACAATGAGCAGTTCTTC.

In its sample, this clonotype was seen a few times. The chain carries TRBV7-9 and TRBJ2-7; D possibly corresponds to TRBD1 (6 bases). CDR1 and CDR2 (germline): SEHNR, FQNEAQ (reference sequence). The CDR3 is 14 amino acids. Between the trimmed V and J ends, which lost 0 bases and 7 bases, there was a span of 13 bases. CDR3 in amino acids: CASSLAGALSEQYF. CDR3 sequence (DNA): TGTGCCAGCAGCTTAGCGGGGGCCTTGTCAGAGCAGTACTTC.

The chain couples TRBV6-6 to TRBJ2-1, with a tentative D call TRBD2 (7 bases). Per the germline V gene, CDR1 is MNHNY and CDR2 is SVGAGI (reference sequence). With 6 bases removed from V and 12 bases from J, the gap between germline ends came to 27 bases. This CDR3 is built from 16 residues. The CDR3 is CASSQNPLGGAPVQFF. CDR3 DNA sequence: TGTGCCAGCAGCCAAAACCCACTAGGGGGGGCCCCGGTGCAGTTCTTC.

The chain couples TRBV6-5 to TRBJ2-1; D is perhaps TRBD2 (7 bases). This CDR3 has 14 residues. The germline V gene has CDR1 MNHEY and CDR2 SVGAGI. Trimming stripped 3 bases from V and 5 bases from J, with 11 bases between. The CDR3 sequence: CASSYGGGHNEQFF. In nucleotides, the CDR3 is TGTGCCAGCAGTTATGGGGGGGGCCACAATGAGCAGTTCTTC.

Concerning this clonotype itself: No conserved phenylalanine or tryptophan ends this CDR3, so it is likely a read error. V and J are TRBV19 and TRBJ1-5; D is perhaps TRBD1 (5 bases). Trimming stripped 8 bases from V and 3 bases from J, with 17 bases between. The CDR3 totals 15 residues. Per the germline V gene, CDR1 is LNHDA and CDR2 is SQIVND (reference sequence). The CDR3 DNA reads TGTGCCAGTGCCCTCGGGGGGACCTACAATCAGCCCCAGCATCTT. This codes for CASALGGTYNQPQHL.

This clonotype was seen more than once but under ten times. CDR3 amino acids: CASSGWAGDNEKLFF. The CDR3 bases are TGTGCCAGCAGTGGATGGGCAGGTGATAATGAAAAACTGTTTTTT. The chain is built from TRBV2 and TRBJ1-4; D is undetermined. V dropped 4 bases and J dropped 4 bases, with 13 bases sitting between them. Germline values: CDR1 SNHLY, CDR2 FYNNEI. This CDR3 has 15 amino acids.

A few counts support this clonotype. The chain joins TRBV7-9 to TRBJ2-3, with 11 bases identical to TRBD2. V was clipped by 5 bases and J by 1 base; unmatched bases: 5. Germline-derived CDR1 and CDR2 are SEHNR and FQNEAQ (reference sequence). This CDR3 is 16 amino acids long. The CDR3 nucleotides are TGTGCCAGCAGCCTGATGACTAGCGGGGGCACAGATACGCAGTATTTT. Its protein is CASSLMTSGGTDTQYF. Full variable domain (outside the CDR3, taken from reference TRBV7-9 and TRBJ2-3): DTGVSQNPRHKITKRGQNVTFRCDPISEHNRLYWYRQTLGQGPEFLTYFQNEAQLEKSRLLSDRFSAERPKGSFSTLEIQRTEQGDSAMYLCASSLMTSGGTDTQYFGPGTRLTVL.

This chain joins TRBV19 and TRBJ1-6; 7 bases match TRBD1. This CDR3 region has 15 residues. V trimming: 7 bases; J trimming: 5 bases; junction bases outside the gene matches: 8. Germline V CDR1 and CDR2: LNHDA, SQIVND (reference sequence). CDR3 amino acids: CASKNRGGDNSPLHF. As DNA, the CDR3 is TGTGCCAGTAAGAACAGGGGAGGCGATAATTCACCCCTCCACTTT.

There are many counts of this clonotype. The chain uses TRBV12-3 or TRBV12-4 and TRBJ1-4; D ambiguous. V dropped 5 bases and J dropped 8 bases, with 9 bases sitting between them. The CDR3 is 12 amino acids. CDR3 DNA: TGTGCCAGCAGTACTACCTGGGAAAAACTGTTTTTT. Its protein product is CASSTTWEKLFF.

This chain uses TRBV7-9 with TRBJ2-5; 8 nucleotides match TRBD1. Per the germline V gene, CDR1 is SEHNR and CDR2 is FQNEAQ (reference sequence). The CDR3 consists of 14 residues. J lost 4 bases, V lost 1 base, and 2 bases had no gene match. The CDR3 reads CASSLGQGAETQYF. The DNA of the CDR3 is TGTGCCAGCAGCTTAGGGCAGGGGGCAGAGACCCAGTACTTC.

This chain links TRBV5-6 with TRBJ1-2; unclear D gene. Germline assignment: CDR1 SGHDT and CDR2 YYEEEE. This CDR3 has 15 amino acids. Trimming took 0 bases from V and 2 from J, leaving 11 bases between them. The CDR3 region is CASSLAGSGNYGYTF. CDR3 bases: TGTGCCAGCAGCTTGGCTGGCTCGGGAAACTATGGCTACACCTTC.

A remark on this clonotype: The conserved phenylalanine or tryptophan normally closing the CDR3 is absent here, so this likely arose from a read error. V and J are TRBV11-2 and TRBJ2-1; no definite D call. The CDR3 sequence is 13 residues long. Germline CDR1 reads SGHAT; CDR2 reads FQNNGV. The ends were cut back, 7 bases at V and 13 bases at J, with 20 bases in the middle. The CDR3 sequence: CASTPAPGLDQFL. The CDR3 DNA sequence: TGTGCCAGCACCCCGGCGCCTGGGTTAGATCAGTTCTTA.

This clonotype was counted many times. This sequence joins TRBV12-3 or TRBV12-4 and TRBJ2-1, with 11 bases fitting TRBD2. The CDR3 runs to 14 residues. After removal of 6 bases from V and 7 bases from J, the junction contained 5 bases not matched to a gene. The CDR3 DNA is TGTGCCAGCAGCCCTAGCGGGGGGCATAATGAGCAGTTCTTC. Translating gives CASSPSGGHNEQFF.

V and J are TRBV7-2 and TRBJ2-2; 7 nucleotides line up with TRBD2. The CDR3 runs 18 residues. Germline lookup yields CDR1 SGHTA and CDR2 FQGNSA. Trimming took 11 bases from V and 3 from J; bases not matched to a gene: 21. CDR3 in DNA: TGTGCCGGGCGGGGGTGGAGCCGAAACGAAAAGTACACCGGGGAGCTGTTTTTT. Its translation is CAGRGWSRNEKYTGELFF. Supplemented by reference TRBV7-2 and TRBJ2-2, the full variable domain reads GAGVSQSPSNKVTEKGKDVELRCDPISGHTALYWYRQSLGQGLEFLIYFQGNSAPDKSGLPSDRFSAERTGGSVSTLTIQRTQQEDSAVYLCAGRGWSRNEKYTGELFFGEGSRLTVL.

This clonotype was detected only a few times. This chain joins TRBV7-3 and TRBJ2-1, with 8 nucleotides matching TRBD1. Germline CDR1 is SGHTA and CDR2 is FQGTGA. V was pared by 4 bases and J by 6 bases, with 14 bases of the junction left unmatched. This CDR3 has 17 amino acids. This CDR3 is CASSSSSDRGIGNEQFF. The CDR3 DNA reads TGTGCCAGCAGCTCGAGCAGTGACAGGGGAATAGGCAATGAGCAGTTCTTC.

This clonotype was seen a handful of times. V gene TRBV20-1 combines with J gene TRBJ2-1, with a possible D match to TRBD2 (6 bases). Germline V gene data show CDR1 as DFQATT and CDR2 as SNEGSKA (reference sequence). With 6 bases removed from V and 0 bases from J, the gap between germline ends came to 15 bases. The CDR3 sequence is 15 residues long. The CDR3 nucleotides read TGCAGTGCGAGGGACTTTACAAGCTCCTACAATGAGCAGTTCTTC. Translated, it gives CSARDFTSSYNEQFF.

This clonotype has at least ten counts. This chain links TRBV11-2 with TRBJ2-7; 9 bases line up with TRBD1. The germline CDR1 and CDR2 sequences are SGHAT and FQNNGV. The V gene end was trimmed by 5 bases and the J gene end by 7 bases; junction bases not matched to a gene: 9. CDR3 length equals 14 residues. The CDR3 loop reads CASSGSGTGREQYF. The CDR3 region has the DNA TGTGCCAGCAGCGGCTCCGGGACAGGGCGGGAGCAGTACTTC.

This clonotype came up many times. The rearrangement joins TRBV6-6 to TRBJ1-3; D not certain. Trimming removed 2 bases at V and 2 bases at J, with 7 bases between. The CDR3 runs to 14 residues. CDR1 and CDR2 from the germline V gene are MNHNY and SVGAGI (reference sequence). The CDR3 protein is CASSYLTAGNTIYF. Here the CDR3 DNA reads TGTGCCAGCAGTTACCTCACAGCTGGAAACACCATATATTTT.

In regard to this clonotype: A much larger clone sits a single nucleotide away, making a read error possible. The rearrangement joins TRBV6-2 or TRBV6-3 to TRBJ1-1, with D unclear. Trimming took off 2 bases at V and 4 bases at J, with 5 bases between the two ends. This CDR3 spans 12 amino acids. From germline, CDR1 is MNHEY and CDR2 SVGEGT. CDR3: CASSYAGTEAFF. CDR3 nucleotides: TGTGCCAGCAGTTACGCGGGCACTGAAGCTTTCTTT.

This clonotype has at least ten counts. The rearrangement uses TRBV12-3 or TRBV12-4 and TRBJ1-1; no reliable D call. V lost 3 bases and J 2 bases, leaving 10 bases between the germline ends. This CDR3 region has 14 residues. For the CDR3, the DNA is TGTGCCAGCAGTTTTAGGACCGCTAACACTGAAGCTTTCTTT. It yields the protein CASSFRTANTEAFF.

This clonotype was counted between two and nine times. This chain uses TRBV14 with TRBJ2-5; a weak D match, TRBD1 (6 bases). The germline gives CDR1 SGHDN, CDR2 FVKESK. V was cut by 5 bases and J by 2 bases, with 15 bases left in between. The CDR3 has 15 amino acids. For the CDR3, the DNA is TGTGCCAGCAGCTCCGGCGGCAGGGGACAAGAGACCCAGTACTTC. This sequence encodes CASSSGGRGQETQYF.

This chain connects TRBV7-9 to TRBJ2-2, with 7 bases matching TRBD1. Germline CDR1 and CDR2: SEHNR and FQNEAQ (reference sequence). This CDR3 has 14 residues. V was clipped by 4 bases and J by 6 bases; unmatched bases: 5. Here the CDR3 DNA reads TGTGCCAGCAGCTCACAGGGGAGCGCCGGGGAGCTGTTTTTT. Residues: CASSSQGSAGELFF. Using reference TRBV7-9 and TRBJ2-2 for the parts outside the CDR3, the full variable domain is DTGVSQNPRHKITKRGQNVTFRCDPISEHNRLYWYRQTLGQGPEFLTYFQNEAQLEKSRLLSDRFSAERPKGSFSTLEIQRTEQGDSAMYLCASSSQGSAGELFFGEGSRLTVL.

The chain is built from TRBV20-1 and TRBJ2-5; 7 nucleotides agree with TRBD2. This CDR3 contains 12 residues. V trimming: 3 bases; J trimming: 7 bases; junction bases outside the gene matches: 5. Germline V lookup: CDR1 DFQATT, CDR2 SNEGSKA (reference sequence). The CDR3 sequence: CSARIAGGTQYF. The DNA of the CDR3 is TGCAGTGCTAGGATAGCGGGCGGGACCCAGTACTTC.

The chain is built from TRBV2 and TRBJ2-1; D might be TRBD1 (5 bases). The germline CDR1 and CDR2 sequences are SNHLY and FYNNEI. The V end was cut by 5 bases, the J end by 1 base, with 6 bases between. The CDR3 is 13 amino acids. CDR3 in DNA: TGTGCCAGCAGTCGACAGTCCTACAATGAGCAGTTCTTC. Protein product: CASSRQSYNEQFF.